This T cell receptor (beta chain) came from a study of CD8+ T cells in alopecia areata. Treatment in this sample: oral pan-JAK inhibitor, 5-10 mg twice daily. Worth noting for this clone: The antigen remains unidentified.

cDNA reverse transcribed from extracted RNA served as the sequencing template. Generated by immunoSEQ multiplex PCR, the TCRdb table keeps only in-frame clones and is missing some. The table lists 190,000 or so clones, about 60% of them singletons. Study conclusions and caveats: Under tofacitinib, numerous expanded lesional clonotypes remained detectable in scalp and blood.

In germline, CDR1 is PRHDT, CDR2 FYEKMQ (reference sequence). This CDR3 is built from 14 residues. Trimming removed 0 bases at V and 8 bases at J, with 13 bases between. The sequences come from CD8+ T cells sorted from blood, collected at week 24, from a patient treated with tofacitinib. The chain employs TRBV13 and TRBJ1-2, with a possible D match to TRBD1 (6 bases). The origin of this receptor is a human donor with alopecia areata. CDR3 residues: CASSLGLGGGGYTF. CDR3 DNA: TGTGCCAGCAGCTTAGGCCTCGGCGGGGGCGGCTACACCTTC.